This T cell receptor beta chain was recovered during a study of HIV-infected patients and healthy controls. Study-wide findings and caveats: HIV+ repertoires were severely depleted of MAIT alpha-chain CDR3s, unlike healthy controls. A major limitation was that merely sixteen HIV-infected individuals were processed. During therapy, HIV-associated CDR3s fell significantly in frequency, while CMV-associated CDR3s did not change significantly.

cDNA was made from about 510 ng RNA using alpha and beta constant primers. Separate chain-specific third strand synthesis with multiplexing indices produced the alpha and beta libraries. A 12-nucleotide barcode per molecule came from two concatenated random hexamers added pre-amplification. TCRdb analysed the 5' RACE reads with MiXCR anew, one entry per CDR3 protein. The sample contains 15,000 to 20,000 distinct CDR3 sequences, over 9% of which appear only once. This clonotype is labeled as medium-sized. Its antigen is as yet unknown. The repertoire came from unfractionated whole blood and reflected all unsorted peripheral T cells. The trim removed 4 bases at V and 4 bases at J, leaving 14 bases unmatched. This CDR3 is built from 18 residues. Germline V gene data show CDR1 as MRHNA and CDR2 as SNTAGT.

The rearrangement uses TRBV6-4 and TRBJ2-1, with 9 bases identical to TRBD2. The specimen was blood. This TCR was recovered from an adult in good health. CDR3 in DNA: TGTGCCAGCAGTGCAACATCGTATAGCGGGGGCTCGTACAATGAGCAGTTCTTC. The encoded protein is CASSATSYSGGSYNEQFF.